This T cell receptor beta chain was identified during a study of cytomegalovirus exposure and HLA in healthy donors. Study-level information: Later, an analysis reported that the roughly 120 validation repertoires had used the same platform as the 666 first-cohort repertoires.

Germline loops: CDR1 SGHRS, CDR2 YFSETQ. CDR3 length equals 15 residues. Trimming removed 1 base at V and 1 base at J, with 8 bases between. TCRdb keeps only in-frame clones here, not all; method: immunoSEQ multiplex PCR. The sample carries approximately 280,000 clones, 86% recorded once. The chain links TRBV5-1 to TRBJ2-2; a weak D match, TRBD1 (6 bases). The sequence was obtained from a woman between 18 and 29 years old in good health and CMV-seronegative. The sequenced sample consisted of PBMCs. This CDR3 reads CASSLTGLNTGELFF. CDR3 sequence (DNA): TGCGCCAGCAGCTTGACAGGGCTGAACACCGGGGAGCTGTTTTTT.